Shown below are 26 T cell receptor beta chains from a single sample sequenced in a study of shared clonotypes between healthy human individuals. Profiling relied on immunoSEQ multiplex PCR, and the TCRdb table lists in-frame clones only, not all of them. The sample shows some 470,000 clones, over 65% of them seen only once. Specimen: PBMCs. Source of these receptors: a woman aged 40-49 years in good health. Some clones in this sample may be carry-over from other donors' samples.

This clone was counted a single time. The J gene is TRBJ2-7, the V gene TRBV6-5, with 7 bases lining up with TRBD1. Germline values: CDR1 MNHEY, CDR2 SVGAGI. The CDR3 length is 13 residues. The junction had 1 base not matched to a gene; V was cut back by 2 bases and J by 3 bases. DNA of the CDR3: TGTGCCAGCAGTTACACAGGGGTCTACGAGCAGTACTTC. This gives the protein CASSYTGVYEQYF.

The rearrangement links TRBV5-1 to TRBJ2-3; D gene unclear. This CDR3 is 14 amino acids long. The germline CDR1 and CDR2 sequences are SGHRS and YFSETQ. Trimming took off 0 bases at V and 5 bases at J, with 10 bases between the two ends. The CDR3 here is CASSLDRPGDTQYF. The DNA for the CDR3 is TGCGCCAGCAGCTTGGATCGCCCGGGAGATACGCAGTATTTT.

CDR3 DNA: TGCGCCAGCAGCCAAGGGGGGACTAGCGTTTCCCGCACCTACGAGCAGTACTTC. Translating gives CASSQGGTSVSRTYEQYF. This rearrangement joins TRBV4-1 to TRBJ2-7; 10 nucleotides match TRBD2. Germline CDR1 reads MGHRA; CDR2 reads YSYEKL. This CDR3 region has 18 residues. V gave up 1 base and J gave up 2 bases; unmatched junction bases: 11.

V usage is TRBV18 and J usage is TRBJ2-5; the match to TRBD2 covers 8 bases. After removal of 2 bases from V and 5 bases from J, the junction contained 16 bases not matched to a gene. Germline loops: CDR1 KGHSH, CDR2 LQKENI. The CDR3 covers 18 residues. This CDR3 reads CASSPGSPGGPSIETQYF. The CDR3 DNA follows: TGTGCCAGCTCACCAGGATCTCCGGGAGGGCCGTCGATCGAGACCCAGTACTTC. The variable domain in full, with the rest retrieved from reference TRBV18 and TRBJ2-5, is NAGVMQNPRHLVRRRGQEARLRCSPMKGHSHVYWYRQLPEEGLKFMVYLQKENIIDESGMPKERFSAEFPKEGPSILRIQQVVRGDSAAYFCASSPGSPGGPSIETQYFGPGTRLLVL.

The V and J genes are TRBV28 and TRBJ1-5; D is unresolved. This CDR3 has 13 residues. CDR1 MDHEN and CDR2 SYDVKM come from the germline V gene. V lost 5 bases to trimming and J lost 7 bases, with 12 bases between them. CDR3 coding DNA: TGTGCCAGCAGTCCCGGGTTCTCGCAGCCCCAGCATTTT. Protein product: CASSPGFSQPQHF.

The chain's CDR3 is CASRITGADPMGQYF. CDR3 coding DNA: TGTGCCAGCAGAATCACGGGGGCTGATCCGATGGGGCAGTACTTC. The chain employs TRBV6-5 and TRBJ2-7; either TRBD1 or TRBD2 may fit D (6 bases each). V was shortened by 6 bases and J by 9 bases, with 24 bases between the two germline ends. The CDR3 is made up of 15 amino acids. Germline V lookup: CDR1 MNHEY, CDR2 SVGAGI.

The rearrangement uses TRBV25-1 and TRBJ1-2, with D hard to call. CDR1 and CDR2 (germline): MGHDK, SYGVNS. Trimming took 0 bases from V and 2 from J, leaving 10 bases between them. The CDR3 has 15 residues. The DNA of the CDR3 is TGTGCCAGCAGTGAATATCGCCCGGGAAACTATGGCTACACCTTC. It specifies CASSEYRPGNYGYTF.

This clone was detected once. The chain recombines TRBV5-1 with TRBJ2-3; TRBD1 aligns across 8 bases. CDR1 is SGHRS and CDR2 is YFSETQ in the germline V gene. The CDR3 consists of 17 residues. V lost 4 bases, J lost 6 bases, and 16 bases stayed unmatched. The CDR3 bases are TGCGCCAGCAGCCTCGGCGGAGGCAGGGGGCAGGGGGATACGCAGTATTTT. Translated: CASSLGGGRGQGDTQYF.

This chain joins TRBV6-5 and TRBJ2-1; 8 bases line up with TRBD2. CDR3 length: 15 residues. The germline V gene encodes CDR1 MNHEY and CDR2 SVGAGI. J gave up 2 bases and V 6 bases, and 6 bases lay outside the gene matches. The chain's CDR3 is CASRRSGGPYNEQFF. The CDR3, as DNA: TGTGCCAGCAGGAGATCGGGAGGGCCCTACAATGAGCAGTTCTTC.

The chain joins TRBV5-1 to TRBJ2-5; the D call may be TRBD1 or TRBD2 (5 bases each). V was trimmed by 4 bases and J by 5 bases, leaving 18 bases between them. CDR1 and CDR2 from the germline V gene are SGHRS and YFSETQ. CDR3 length equals 15 residues. DNA for the CDR3: TGCGCCAGCAGCCCAGCCGGGGCCGATCTGGAGACCCAGTACTTC. This encodes CASSPAGADLETQYF.

This clone came up once. The CDR3 coding sequence is TGTGCCAGCAGTTTGGGGACAGGCCCTAGGGAGCAGTACTTC. Amino acid sequence: CASSLGTGPREQYF. The rearrangement uses TRBV28 and TRBJ2-7; TRBD1 agrees at 8 bases. Trimming removed 3 bases from V and 7 bases from J; junction bases left unmatched: 8. The CDR3 has 14 residues. Germline V gene lookup returns CDR1 MDHEN and CDR2 SYDVKM.

This clone was found a few times. The chain recombines TRBV7-8 with TRBJ1-1, with D possibly being TRBD1 (5 bases). CDR3 length: 16 amino acids. Germline-derived CDR1 and CDR2 are SGHVS and FQNEAQ. V lost 1 base to trimming and J lost 3 bases, with 15 bases between them. The CDR3 DNA sequence: TGTGCCAGCAGCTTAGTAGGGTCCAGGGCCTACACTGAAGCTTTCTTT. Its translation is CASSLVGSRAYTEAFF.

This chain joins TRBV5-6 and TRBJ2-3; 8 positions match TRBD1. The CDR3 contains 14 residues. Per the germline V gene, CDR1 is SGHDT and CDR2 is YYEEEE. V lost 2 bases and J lost 3; bases outside the gene matches: 2. The CDR3 region has the DNA TGTGCCAGCAGCTTAAGACAGGGGACAGATACGCAGTATTTT. Translated: CASSLRQGTDTQYF.

This clone showed up just once. The CDR3 loop is CAWNMEVNTEAFF. In DNA form, the CDR3 reads TGTGCCTGGAATATGGAAGTGAACACTGAAGCTTTCTTT. This chain joins TRBV30 and TRBJ1-1; D remains ambiguous. The CDR3 totals 13 residues. Trimming took off 4 bases at V and 0 bases at J, with 9 bases between the two ends. CDR1 is GTSNPN, CDR2 SVGIG, per germline (reference sequence). The variable domain in full, completed from reference TRBV30 and TRBJ1-1, reads SQTIHQWPATLVQPVGSPLSLECTVEGTSNPNLYWYRQAAGRGLQLLFYSVGIGQISSEVPQNLSASRPQDRQFILSSKKLLLSDSGFYLCAWNMEVNTEAFFGQGTRLTVV.

The J gene is TRBJ2-3, the V gene TRBV4-2; D possibly matches TRBD1 or TRBD2 (7 bases each). The germline V and J ends were trimmed by 0 bases and 4 bases, with 17 bases remaining between them. The CDR3 has 17 amino acids. Germline CDR1 and CDR2: LGHNA and YNFKEQ. CDR3 sequence: CASSQEISSGTADTQYF. The CDR3 DNA reads as TGTGCCAGCAGCCAAGAGATTTCAAGCGGGACAGCAGATACGCAGTATTTT.

Details on this clone: Other DNA variants within this sample encode the same CDR3. The chain is built from TRBV7-9 and TRBJ1-4; D ambiguous. Deletions cut 1 base from V and 7 bases from J, with 13 bases between. Germline CDR1 SEHNR, CDR2 FQNEAQ (reference sequence). The CDR3 length is 15 residues. CDR3 protein: CASSLEAGRGEKLFF. DNA of the CDR3: TGTGCCAGCAGCTTAGAAGCAGGACGCGGTGAAAAACTGTTTTTT. Full variable domain (rest looked up from reference TRBV7-9 and TRBJ1-4): DTGVSQNPRHKITKRGQNVTFRCDPISEHNRLYWYRQTLGQGPEFLTYFQNEAQLEKSRLLSDRFSAERPKGSFSTLEIQRTEQGDSAMYLCASSLEAGRGEKLFFGSGTQLSVL.

The chain has TRBV14 and TRBJ2-1; 8 nucleotides agree with TRBD1. The V segment lost 3 bases and the J segment 4 bases; nucleotides outside the gene matches: 5. This CDR3 region has 15 residues. From germline, CDR1 is SGHDN and CDR2 FVKESK. CDR3 amino acids: CASSQAGQDYNEQFF. The CDR3 region has the DNA TGTGCCAGCAGCCAGGCGGGACAGGATTACAATGAGCAGTTCTTC.

The chain is built from TRBV5-1 and TRBJ1-5; D not certain. This CDR3 is built from 15 residues. The germline gives CDR1 SGHRS, CDR2 YFSETQ. V was pared by 0 bases and J by 0 bases, with 7 bases between. CDR3 in DNA: TGCGCCAGCAGCTTGGGCGGCTATAGCAATCAGCCCCAGCATTTT. This encodes CASSLGGYSNQPQHF.

The V call is TRBV4-1, the J call TRBJ2-3; 12 bases agree with TRBD2. Germline V gives CDR1 MGHRA, CDR2 YSYEKL. The CDR3 covers 17 residues. J gave up 1 base and V 0 bases, and 2 bases lay outside the gene matches. The CDR3 loop reads CASSQEGTSGRTDTQYF. The CDR3 DNA sequence: TGCGCCAGCAGCCAAGAGGGGACTAGCGGGCGCACAGATACGCAGTATTTT.

This clone has a handful of counts. The chain joins TRBV5-1 to TRBJ2-2, with TRBD1 identical over 8 bases. V lost 4 bases, J lost 6 bases, and 5 bases stayed unmatched. This CDR3 is 14 amino acids long. CDR1 and CDR2 (germline): SGHRS, YFSETQ. Written as DNA, the CDR3 is TGCGCCAGCAGCCTCCAGGGGGCAGCCGGGGAGCTGTTTTTT. It encodes CASSLQGAAGELFF. Full variable domain (outside the CDR3, taken from reference TRBV5-1 and TRBJ2-2): KAGVTQTPRYLIKTRGQQVTLSCSPISGHRSVSWYQQTPGQGLQFLFEYFSETQRNKGNFPGRFSGRQFSNSRSEMNVSTLELGDSALYLCASSLQGAAGELFFGEGSRLTVL.

The chain uses TRBV6-1 and TRBJ2-5; the match to TRBD1 covers 9 bases. The junction had 7 bases not matched to a gene; V was cut back by 0 bases and J by 5 bases. The CDR3 consists of 16 residues. The germline CDR1 and CDR2 sequences are MNHNS and SASEGT. CDR3 nucleotide sequence: TGTGCCAGCAGTGAAGCGTGGGGACAGGGCCGGGAGACCCAGTACTTC. Translated, it gives CASSEAWGQGRETQYF.

This rearrangement joins TRBV6-6 to TRBJ1-1; no clear D gene. V dropped 3 bases and J dropped 4 bases, with 12 bases sitting between them. The CDR3 extends over 14 amino acids. Germline V gene data show CDR1 as MNHNY and CDR2 as SVGAGI (reference sequence). The CDR3 loop is CASSYSAKGTEAFF. The CDR3 DNA is TGTGCCAGCAGTTATTCTGCAAAGGGCACTGAAGCTTTCTTT.

V is TRBV28 and J is TRBJ2-5; D unclear. The CDR3 length is 13 residues. V was pared by 3 bases and J by 5 bases, with 10 bases between. From germline, CDR1 is MDHEN and CDR2 SYDVKM. The CDR3 here is CASSFRALETQYF. CDR3 coding DNA: TGTGCCAGCAGTTTTCGAGCGTTGGAGACCCAGTACTTC.

Concerning this clone: Other DNA sequences in this specimen translate into the identical CDR3. The chain couples TRBV20-1 to TRBJ2-1, with D tentatively TRBD1 (5 bases). The CDR3 spans 11 residues. The V end was cut by 6 bases, the J end by 4 bases, with 7 bases between. CDR1 is DFQATT and CDR2 is SNEGSKA in the germline V gene (reference sequence). The CDR3 sequence is CSARQYNEQFF. CDR3 bases: TGCAGTGCAAGACAGTACAATGAGCAGTTCTTC.

A note on this clone: Other DNA variants within this sample encode the same CDR3. The chain carries TRBV9 and TRBJ2-5, with TRBD1 matching 7 bases. V gave up 0 bases and J gave up 4 bases; unmatched junction bases: 12. CDR3 length equals 17 residues. CDR1 SGDLS and CDR2 YYNGEE come from the germline V gene. The CDR3 protein is CASSVGHRAGGIETQYF. As DNA, the CDR3 is TGTGCCAGCAGCGTAGGCCACAGGGCAGGGGGTATAGAGACCCAGTACTTC.

The rearrangement links TRBV27 to TRBJ2-6; tentatively, D is TRBD1 (7 bases). V was cut by 6 bases and J by 0 bases, with 12 bases left in between. The germline V gene has CDR1 MNHEY and CDR2 SMNVEV (reference sequence). The CDR3 runs to 16 residues. This chain's CDR3 is CASSGGTDSGANVLTF. CDR3 nucleotide sequence: TGTGCCAGCAGCGGCGGGACAGACTCTGGGGCCAACGTCCTGACTTTC. Combining the CDR3 with reference TRBV27 and TRBJ2-6 gives the whole variable domain EAQVTQNPRYLITVTGKKLTVTCSQNMNHEYMSWYRQDPGLGLRQIYYSMNVEVTDKGDVPEGYKVSRKEKRNFPLILESPSPNQTSLYFCASSGGTDSGANVLTFGAGSRLTVL.